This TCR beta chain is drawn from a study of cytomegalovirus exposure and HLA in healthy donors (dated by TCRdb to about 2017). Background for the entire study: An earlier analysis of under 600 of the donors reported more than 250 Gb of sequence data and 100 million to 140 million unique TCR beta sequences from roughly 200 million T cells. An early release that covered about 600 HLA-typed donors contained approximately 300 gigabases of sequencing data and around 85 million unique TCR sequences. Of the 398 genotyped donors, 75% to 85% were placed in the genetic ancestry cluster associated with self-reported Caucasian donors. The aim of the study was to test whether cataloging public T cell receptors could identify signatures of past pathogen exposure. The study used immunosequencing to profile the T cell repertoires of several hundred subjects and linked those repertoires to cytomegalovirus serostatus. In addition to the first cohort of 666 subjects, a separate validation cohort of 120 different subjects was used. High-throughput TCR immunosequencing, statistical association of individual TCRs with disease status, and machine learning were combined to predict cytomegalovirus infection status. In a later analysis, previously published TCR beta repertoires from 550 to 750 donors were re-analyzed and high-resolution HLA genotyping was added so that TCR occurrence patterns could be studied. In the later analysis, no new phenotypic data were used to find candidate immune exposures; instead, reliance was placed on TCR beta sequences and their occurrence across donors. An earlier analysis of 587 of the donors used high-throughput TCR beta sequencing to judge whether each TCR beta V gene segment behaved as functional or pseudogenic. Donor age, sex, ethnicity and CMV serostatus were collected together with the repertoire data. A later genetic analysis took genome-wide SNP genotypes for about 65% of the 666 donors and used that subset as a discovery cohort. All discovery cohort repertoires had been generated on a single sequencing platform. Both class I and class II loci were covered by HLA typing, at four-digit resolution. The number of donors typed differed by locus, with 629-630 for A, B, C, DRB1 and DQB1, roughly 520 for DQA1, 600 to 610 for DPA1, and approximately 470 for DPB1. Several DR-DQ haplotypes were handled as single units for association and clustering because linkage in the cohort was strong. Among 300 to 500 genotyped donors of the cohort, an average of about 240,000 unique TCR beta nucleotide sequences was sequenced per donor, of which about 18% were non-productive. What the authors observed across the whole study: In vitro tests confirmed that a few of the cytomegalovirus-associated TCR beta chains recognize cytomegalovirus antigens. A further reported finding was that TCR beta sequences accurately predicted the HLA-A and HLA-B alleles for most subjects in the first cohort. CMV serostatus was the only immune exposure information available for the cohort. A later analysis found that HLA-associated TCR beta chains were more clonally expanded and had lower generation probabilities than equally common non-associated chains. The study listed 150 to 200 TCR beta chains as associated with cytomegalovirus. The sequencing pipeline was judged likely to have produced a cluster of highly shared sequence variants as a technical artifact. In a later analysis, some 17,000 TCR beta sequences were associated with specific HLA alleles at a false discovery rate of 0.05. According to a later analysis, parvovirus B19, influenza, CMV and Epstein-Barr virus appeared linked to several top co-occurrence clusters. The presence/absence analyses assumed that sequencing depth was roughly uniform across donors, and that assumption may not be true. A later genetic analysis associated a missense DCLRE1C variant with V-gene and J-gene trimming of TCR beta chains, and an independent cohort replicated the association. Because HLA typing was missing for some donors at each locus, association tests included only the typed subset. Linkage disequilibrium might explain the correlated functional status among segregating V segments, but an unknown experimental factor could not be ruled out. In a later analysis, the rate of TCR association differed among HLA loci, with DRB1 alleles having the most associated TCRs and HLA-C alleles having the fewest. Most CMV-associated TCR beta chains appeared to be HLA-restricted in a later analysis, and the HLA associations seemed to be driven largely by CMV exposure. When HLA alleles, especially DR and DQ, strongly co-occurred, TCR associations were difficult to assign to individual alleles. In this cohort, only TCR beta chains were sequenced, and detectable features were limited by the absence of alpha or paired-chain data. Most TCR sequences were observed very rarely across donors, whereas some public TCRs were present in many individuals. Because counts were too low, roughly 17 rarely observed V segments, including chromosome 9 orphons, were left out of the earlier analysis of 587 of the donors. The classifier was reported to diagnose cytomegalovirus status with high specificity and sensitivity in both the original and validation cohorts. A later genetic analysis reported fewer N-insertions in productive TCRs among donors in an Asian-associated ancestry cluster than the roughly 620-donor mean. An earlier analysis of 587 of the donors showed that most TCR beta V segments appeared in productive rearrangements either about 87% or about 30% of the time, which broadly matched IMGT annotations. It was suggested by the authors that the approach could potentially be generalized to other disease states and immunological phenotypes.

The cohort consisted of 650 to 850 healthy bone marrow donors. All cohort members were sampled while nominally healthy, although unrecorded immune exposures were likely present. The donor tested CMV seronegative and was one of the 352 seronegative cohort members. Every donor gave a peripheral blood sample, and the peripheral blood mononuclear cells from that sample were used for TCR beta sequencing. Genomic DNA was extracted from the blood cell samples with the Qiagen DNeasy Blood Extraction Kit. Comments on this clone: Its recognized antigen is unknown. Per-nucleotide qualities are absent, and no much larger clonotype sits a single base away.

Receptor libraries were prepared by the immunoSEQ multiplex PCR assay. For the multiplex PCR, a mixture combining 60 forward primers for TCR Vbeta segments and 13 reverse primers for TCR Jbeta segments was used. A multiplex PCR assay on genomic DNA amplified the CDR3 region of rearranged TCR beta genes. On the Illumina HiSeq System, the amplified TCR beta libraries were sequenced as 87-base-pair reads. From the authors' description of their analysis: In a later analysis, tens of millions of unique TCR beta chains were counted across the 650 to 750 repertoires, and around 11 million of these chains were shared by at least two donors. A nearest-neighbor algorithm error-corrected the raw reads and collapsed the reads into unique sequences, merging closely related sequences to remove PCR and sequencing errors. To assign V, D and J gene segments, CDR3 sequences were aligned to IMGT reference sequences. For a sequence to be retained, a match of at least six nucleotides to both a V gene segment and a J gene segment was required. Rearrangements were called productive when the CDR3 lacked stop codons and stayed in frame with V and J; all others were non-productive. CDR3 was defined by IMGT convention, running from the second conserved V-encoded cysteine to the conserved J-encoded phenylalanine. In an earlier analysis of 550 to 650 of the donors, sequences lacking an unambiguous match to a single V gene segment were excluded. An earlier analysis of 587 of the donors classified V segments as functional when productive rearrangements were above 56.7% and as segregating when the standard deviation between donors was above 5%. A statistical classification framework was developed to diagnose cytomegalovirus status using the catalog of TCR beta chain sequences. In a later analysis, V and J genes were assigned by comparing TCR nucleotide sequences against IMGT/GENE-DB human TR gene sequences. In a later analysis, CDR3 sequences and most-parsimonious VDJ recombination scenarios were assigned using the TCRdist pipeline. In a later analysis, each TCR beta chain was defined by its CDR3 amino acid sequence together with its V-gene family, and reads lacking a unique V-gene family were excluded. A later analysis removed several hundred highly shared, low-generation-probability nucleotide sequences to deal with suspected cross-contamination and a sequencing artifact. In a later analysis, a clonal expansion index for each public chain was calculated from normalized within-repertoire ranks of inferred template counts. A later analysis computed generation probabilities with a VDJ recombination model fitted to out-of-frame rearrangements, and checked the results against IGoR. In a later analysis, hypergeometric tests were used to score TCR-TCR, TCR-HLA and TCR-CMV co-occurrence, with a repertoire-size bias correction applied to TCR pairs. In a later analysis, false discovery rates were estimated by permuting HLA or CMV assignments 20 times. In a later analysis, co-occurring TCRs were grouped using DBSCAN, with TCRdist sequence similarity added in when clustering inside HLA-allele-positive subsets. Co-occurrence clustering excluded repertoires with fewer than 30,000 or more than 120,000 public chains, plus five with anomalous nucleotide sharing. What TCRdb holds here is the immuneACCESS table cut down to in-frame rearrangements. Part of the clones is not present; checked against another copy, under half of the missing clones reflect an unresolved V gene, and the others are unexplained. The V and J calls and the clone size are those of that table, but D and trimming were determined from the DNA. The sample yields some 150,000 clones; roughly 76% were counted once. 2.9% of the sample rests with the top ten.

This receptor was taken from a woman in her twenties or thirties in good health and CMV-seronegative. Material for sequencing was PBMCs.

The encoded CDR3 is CASSLALGANVLTF. In nucleotide form, the sequence is TGTGCCAGCAGCTTAGCCCTTGGGGCCAACGTCCTGACTTTC. The rearrangement combines TRBV7-2 with TRBJ2-6; too little of a D gene remains to name it. The V and J ends are trimmed by 0 bases and 3 bases, leaving 3 bases between them. The cysteine opens and the phenylalanine closes a CDR3 of 14 amino acids. Solely the CDR3 DNA is kept, with 42 bases framed from the first base. Reading the germline V gene gives CDR1 SGHTA and CDR2 FQGNSA.